These 8 T cell receptor beta chains share one sample of origin, sequenced in a study of blood T cell repertoires in COVID-19. This table comes from immunoSEQ multiplex PCR, and its TCRdb copy is limited to in-frame clones, with some not included. The sample includes approximately 670,000 clones, around 90% of them seen just once. The sample taken for sequencing was peripheral blood. Source of these receptors: a woman between 18 and 29 years old with acute or convalescent COVID-19.

V gene TRBV11-2 combines with J gene TRBJ1-6, with unresolved D. The germline V and J ends were trimmed by 5 bases and 8 bases, with 4 bases remaining between them. This CDR3 comprises 11 residues. Germline V gives CDR1 SGHAT, CDR2 FQNNGV. As DNA, the CDR3 is TGTGCCAGCAGCGACTATTCACCCCTCCACTTT. Protein sequence: CASSDYSPLHF. Complete variable domain (other parts from reference TRBV11-2 and TRBJ1-6): EAGVAQSPRYKIIEKRQSVAFWCNPISGHATLYWYQQILGQGPKLLIQFQNNGVVDDSQLPKDRFSAERLKGVDSTLKIQPAKLEDSAVYLCASSDYSPLHFGNGTRLTVT.

The chain links TRBV6-5 to TRBJ1-2, with 9 positions matching TRBD1. The germline CDR1 and CDR2 sequences are MNHEY and SVGAGI. J gave up 6 bases and V 6 bases, and 11 bases lay outside the gene matches. The CDR3 is made up of 15 amino acids. The CDR3 region has the DNA TGTGCCAGCAGCTACCCGGGACAGGGTGGGGATGGCTACACCTTC. This gives the protein CASSYPGQGGDGYTF.

The gene calls are TRBV5-5 and TRBJ1-5, with 12 bases fitting TRBD1. The CDR3 spans 18 residues. V lost 4 bases to trimming and J lost 2 bases; unmatched junction nucleotides: 10. The V gene's germline CDR1 is SGHKS and CDR2 YYEKEE (reference sequence). CDR3 in amino acids: CASSNEGTGGFGNQPQHF. The CDR3 DNA sequence: TGTGCCAGCAGCAATGAAGGGACAGGGGGCTTTGGCAATCAGCCCCAGCATTTT.

The V call is TRBV7-2, the J call TRBJ2-7; TRBD2 matches at 10 bases. The CDR3 sequence is 15 residues long. Trimming removed 5 bases from V and 3 bases from J; junction bases left unmatched: 7. Germline values: CDR1 SGHTA, CDR2 FQGNSA. CDR3 sequence: CASSLQRGGIYEQYF. Written as DNA, the CDR3 is TGTGCCAGCAGCCTTCAGCGGGGGGGCATCTACGAGCAGTACTTC.

The rearrangement uses TRBV7-8 and TRBJ1-1; no clear D gene. Trimming shortened V by 4 bases and J by 6 bases, and 12 bases separated the two germline ends. In germline, CDR1 is SGHVS, CDR2 FQNEAQ. The CDR3 runs to 13 residues. CDR3 nucleotides: TGTGCCAGCAGCTCTCGACACCCCCCTGAAGCTTTCTTT. It translates to CASSSRHPPEAFF.

The rearrangement uses TRBV7-8 and TRBJ1-1; D ambiguous. This CDR3 has 15 amino acids. V was trimmed by 0 bases and J by 4 bases, leaving 12 bases between them. Germline V gene lookup returns CDR1 SGHVS and CDR2 FQNEAQ. CDR3 DNA: TGTGCCAGCAGCTTAGCGGAGGCCTTAGGCACTGAAGCTTTCTTT. It encodes CASSLAEALGTEAFF.

CDR3 loop: CASTTRGGVGTEAFF. Here the CDR3 DNA reads TGCGCCAGCACCACAAGGGGAGGGGTTGGTACTGAAGCTTTCTTT. The chain joins TRBV4-1 to TRBJ1-1, with D maybe TRBD1 (5 bases). The CDR3 has 15 residues. Germline values: CDR1 MGHRA, CDR2 YSYEKL. V gave up 7 bases and J gave up 5 bases, with 20 bases separating them.

CDR3 amino acids: CASSFTAGAPLDTQYF. The CDR3 nucleotides are TGTGCCAGTAGCTTCACTGCGGGGGCCCCCTTGGATACGCAGTATTTT. The V gene is TRBV19, the J gene TRBJ2-3; D possibly corresponds to TRBD2 (7 bases). V gave up 6 bases and J gave up 6 bases, with 22 bases separating them. The CDR3 totals 16 residues. Germline V gene sequence: CDR1 LNHDA, CDR2 SQIVND (reference sequence). The variable domain in full, with the rest retrieved from reference TRBV19 and TRBJ2-3, is DGGITQSPKYLFRKEGQNVTLSCEQNLNHDAMYWYRQDPGQGLRLIYYSQIVNDFQKGDIAEGYSVSREKKESFPLTVTSAQKNPTAFYLCASSFTAGAPLDTQYFGPGTRLTVL.